These 9 T cell receptor beta chains were sequenced from one sample in a study of cytomegalovirus exposure and HLA in healthy donors. PCR involved 60 Vbeta and 13 Jbeta primers. Only in-frame clones appear in the TCRdb table, and some are missing; sequencing was by immunoSEQ multiplex PCR. Found here are about 160,000 clones; the top ten clones hold over 1%. The sequencing input was PBMCs. The receptors originated from an older woman in good health and CMV-seronegative.

The V gene is TRBV7-9, the J gene TRBJ1-1, with D uncertain. With 2 bases removed from V and 1 base from J, the gap between germline ends came to 8 bases. CDR1 and CDR2 from the germline V gene are SEHNR and FQNEAQ (reference sequence). The CDR3 contains 14 residues. The CDR3 loop reads CASSLPQRNTEAFF. Written as DNA, the CDR3 is TGTGCCAGCAGCTTACCACAACGGAACACTGAAGCTTTCTTT.

The V call is TRBV7-9, the J call TRBJ2-3; weak D call: TRBD1 (5 bases). This CDR3 region has 16 residues. Germline CDR1 is SEHNR and CDR2 is FQNEAQ (reference sequence). Trimming took 2 bases from V and 4 from J, leaving 16 bases between them. As DNA, the CDR3 is TGTGCCAGCAGCTTATTCACTCGAAGGGGCGCAGATACGCAGTATTTT. Protein sequence: CASSLFTRRGADTQYF. The variable domain in full, with the rest retrieved from reference TRBV7-9 and TRBJ2-3, is DTGVSQNPRHKITKRGQNVTFRCDPISEHNRLYWYRQTLGQGPEFLTYFQNEAQLEKSRLLSDRFSAERPKGSFSTLEIQRTEQGDSAMYLCASSLFTRRGADTQYFGPGTRLTVL.

The chain joins TRBV7-9 to TRBJ2-1; 7 bases are a match to TRBD2. V was clipped by 5 bases and J by 12 bases; unmatched bases: 7. Germline loops: CDR1 SEHNR, CDR2 FQNEAQ (reference sequence). CDR3 length: 12 residues. In DNA, the CDR3 is TGTGCCAGCAGCCCCCTCGGCGGGGGGCAGTTCTTC. This encodes CASSPLGGGQFF.

V gene TRBV5-1 combines with J gene TRBJ2-7, with D possibly matching TRBD2 (5 bases). Trimming took 1 base from V and 4 from J, leaving 27 bases between them. The CDR3 is made up of 19 amino acids. Germline V lookup: CDR1 SGHRS, CDR2 YFSETQ. The CDR3 DNA is TGCGCCAGCAGCTTGTTGTTCTTGACCAACGGGATCCGAATTTACGAGCAGTACTTC. Amino acids: CASSLLFLTNGIRIYEQYF.

V is TRBV7-9 and J is TRBJ1-1, with unresolved D. Germline CDR1 reads SEHNR; CDR2 reads FQNEAQ (reference sequence). The V gene lost 5 bases and the J gene lost 5 bases, with 21 bases spanning the gap. This CDR3 spans 16 amino acids. The CDR3 coding sequence is TGTGCCAGCAGCCCAGAAGGCGGGTTGGGAGAAACTGAAGCTTTCTTT. It yields the protein CASSPEGGLGETEAFF.

The chain carries TRBV5-1 and TRBJ2-5; D gene ambiguous. The V end lost 2 bases, the J end lost 2 bases, and 4 bases lay between the germline ends. Per the germline V gene, CDR1 is SGHRS and CDR2 is YFSETQ. The CDR3 is 12 residues long. The CDR3 bases are TGCGCCAGCAGCTTCCAGCAAGAGACCCAGTACTTC. This codes for CASSFQQETQYF.

The rearrangement uses TRBV7-2 and TRBJ2-5; D not resolved. CDR3 size: 13 residues. CDR1 and CDR2 (germline): SGHTA, FQGNSA. Trimming took 0 bases from V and 1 from J, leaving 3 bases between them. DNA of the CDR3: TGTGCCAGCAGCTTAGCCAGCCAAGAGACCCAGTACTTC. Amino acids: CASSLASQETQYF.

This chain joins TRBV2 and TRBJ2-5, with TRBD2 as a possible D gene (5 bases). In germline, CDR1 is SNHLY, CDR2 FYNNEI. The CDR3 has 13 residues. Trimming pared 6 bases from V and 5 bases from J, leaving 13 bases between. The CDR3 sequence: CASRVRAAETQYF. As DNA, the CDR3 is TGTGCCAGCAGGGTGCGGGCTGCGGAGACCCAGTACTTC.

The chain couples TRBV5-1 to TRBJ2-2, with D tentatively TRBD2 (5 bases). Germline CDR1 and CDR2: SGHRS and YFSETQ. The length of the CDR3 is 17 residues. The V gene lost 1 base and the J gene lost 0 bases, with 13 bases spanning the gap. This CDR3 reads CASSLRGPAANTGELFF. The CDR3 DNA is TGCGCCAGCAGCTTGAGAGGGCCCGCCGCGAACACCGGGGAGCTGTTTTTT.